This T cell receptor (beta chain) was observed in a study of blood T cell repertoires in COVID-19. Across the study: T cells, B-cell-depleted T cells, or PBMCs provided the cDNA or gDNA that served as material.

CDR1 and CDR2 (germline): SNHLY, FYNNEI. V dropped 2 bases and J dropped 0 bases, with 7 bases sitting between them. The CDR3 is made up of 15 amino acids. Per the study methods: Amplified reference gene primers provided the basis for estimating nucleated cell counts. Method: immunoSEQ multiplex PCR; TCRdb's copy keeps in-frame clones and lacks some. V and J calls and clone size are copied from that table; D and trimming were computed from the DNA. The sample contains approximately 230,000 clones, approximately 82% of which appear only once. This study enrolled people aged about 18 to 100 from about 24 US geographic areas. For recovered donors of Cohort 3, there were two negative PCRs, clearance, or symptom resolution.

This receptor was obtained from a man aged 35 to 55 who had recovered from COVID-19. The sample taken for sequencing was PBMCs or T cells enriched from blood (not recorded which). The V call is TRBV2, the J call TRBJ2-2; D is perhaps TRBD1 (5 bases). The CDR3: CASSEQGTNTGELFF. The CDR3 nucleotides read TGTGCCAGCAGTGAACAGGGAACGAACACCGGGGAGCTGTTTTTT.